These T cell receptor beta chains were read from a single sample in a study of T cells after yellow fever vaccination. MiXCR, applied by TCRdb to the 5' RACE reads, yields one record per CDR3 protein. The table shows over 150,000 distinct CDR3 sequences, with approximately 6.2% occurring only once. Here the sequenced sample was CD4+ T cells sorted from PBMCs, taken on the day of the first yellow fever vaccination. These receptor sequences come from a man in his late teens or twenties who received the YFV17D yellow fever vaccine. Each CDR3 is given with its conserved first and last residue. D genes are given only for firm matches. Some rows have no size entry. The others give once, few or many, or a class for an expanded clone.

j_call: TRBJ1-2
d_call: TRBD1
clone_size: few
v_call: TRBV5-1
cdr3_nt: TGCGCCAGCAGTCGACAGGGGACGAACTATGGCTACACCTTC
cdr3_aa: CASSRQGTNYGYTF

j_call: TRBJ2-3
d_call: NA
clone_size: few
v_call: TRBV12-3/TRBV12-4
cdr3_nt: TGTGCCAGCAGTTTAGGACTCCTCACAGATACGCAGTATTTT
cdr3_aa: CASSLGLLTDTQYF

j_call: TRBJ2-7
d_call: TRBD1
clone_size: few
v_call: TRBV20-1
cdr3_nt: TGCGGGACAGAGTCGAGCTCCTACGAGCAGTACTTC
cdr3_aa: CGTESSSYEQYF

j_call: TRBJ2-7
d_call: NA
clone_size: few
v_call: TRBV14
cdr3_nt: TGTGCCAGCAGCGCGAGACGATACTCCTACGAGCAGTACTTC
cdr3_aa: CASSARRYSYEQYF

j_call: TRBJ1-6
d_call: NA
clone_size: NA
v_call: TRBV7-9
cdr3_nt: TGTGCCAGCAGCTTAGGTGGCAGGGAAGGCTCACCCCTCCACTTT
cdr3_aa: CASSLGGREGSPLHF

j_call: TRBJ2-1
d_call: TRBD2
clone_size: few
v_call: TRBV7-6
cdr3_nt: TGTGCCAGCAGCTTAACGGGGGGGCCGAGAGGGCGAAGTGAGCAGTTCTTC
cdr3_aa: CASSLTGGPRGRSEQFF

j_call: TRBJ1-1
d_call: NA
clone_size: many
v_call: TRBV4-2
cdr3_nt: TGTGCCAGCAGCCAAGCTAGGGGAAGCATGAACACTGAAGCTTTCTTT
cdr3_aa: CASSQARGSMNTEAFF

j_call: TRBJ2-2
d_call: NA
clone_size: few
v_call: TRBV20-1
cdr3_nt: TGCAGTGCGCCGACAGGATTAGGGACCGGGGAGCTGTTTTTT
cdr3_aa: CSAPTGLGTGELFF

j_call: TRBJ2-1
d_call: NA
clone_size: many
v_call: TRBV6-4
cdr3_nt: TGTGCCAGCAGTAGGGGGGAAAGCTCCTACAATGAGCAGTTCTTC
cdr3_aa: CASSRGESSYNEQFF

j_call: TRBJ2-1
d_call: TRBD1
clone_size: many
v_call: TRBV29-1
cdr3_nt: TGCAGCGTTGGGGGGACAGTCCTAATCACGTACAATGAGCAGTTCTTC
cdr3_aa: CSVGGTVLITYNEQFF